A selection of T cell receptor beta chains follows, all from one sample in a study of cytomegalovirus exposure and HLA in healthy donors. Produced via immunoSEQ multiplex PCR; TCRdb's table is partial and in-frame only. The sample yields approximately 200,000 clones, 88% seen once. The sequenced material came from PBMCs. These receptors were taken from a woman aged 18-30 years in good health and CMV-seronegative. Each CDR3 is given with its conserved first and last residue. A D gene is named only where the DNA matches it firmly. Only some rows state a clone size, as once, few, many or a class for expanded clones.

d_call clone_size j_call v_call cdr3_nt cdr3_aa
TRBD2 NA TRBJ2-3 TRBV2 TGTGCCAGCAGTGGGGTAGCGGGAGGATCAGATAGCACAGATACGCAGTATTTT CASSGVAGGSDSTDTQYF
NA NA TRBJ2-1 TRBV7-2 TGTGCCAGCAGCCCTAGCGTTCTGAACTACAATGAGCAGTTCTTC CASSPSVLNYNEQFF
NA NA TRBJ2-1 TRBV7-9 TGTGCCACGCGAAAAAGTTTAGCTGTCGGCAATGAGCAGTTCTTC CATRKSLAVGNEQFF
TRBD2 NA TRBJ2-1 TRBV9 TGTGCCAGCAGCGTAGCACTAGCGGTCGTAGATGAGCAGTTCTTC CASSVALAVVDEQFF
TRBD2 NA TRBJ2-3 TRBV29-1 TGCAGCGTAAGCGGGAGGGCCGTCTCAGATACGCAGTATTTT CSVSGRAVSDTQYF
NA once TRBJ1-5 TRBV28 TGTGCCAGCAGCTTTGGAGGGAGTCAGCCCCAGCATTTT CASSFGGSQPQHF
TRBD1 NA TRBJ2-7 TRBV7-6 TGTGCCAGCAGCTGGGGTCAGGGGGCGGGTTACGAGCAGTACTTC CASSWGQGAGYEQYF
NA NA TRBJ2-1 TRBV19 TGTGCCAGTAGTCAAAGCGGAGAAACCTACAATGAGCAGTTCTTC CASSQSGETYNEQFF
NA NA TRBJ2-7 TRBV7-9 TGTGCCAGCGGACAAAACTACGAGCAGTACTTC CASGQNYEQYF
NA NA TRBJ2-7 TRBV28 TGTGCCAGCAGCCCCTTCAGGGACTCCTACGAGCAGTACTTC CASSPFRDSYEQYF
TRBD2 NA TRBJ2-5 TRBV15 TGTGCCACCAGCAGAACCGGGCTAGCGGGAGGAACGAAAGAGACCCAGTACTTC CATSRTGLAGGTKETQYF
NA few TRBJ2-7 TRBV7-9 TGTGCCAGCAGCTCCCAGGGTGGCCACGAGCAGTACTTC CASSSQGGHEQYF
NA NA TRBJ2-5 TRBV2 TGTGCCAGCCGGAGGGCGGGAGAGACCCAGTACTTC CASRRAGETQYF
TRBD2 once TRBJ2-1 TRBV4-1 TGCGCCAGCAGCCAAGTCGGCTCAGCGGGAGGGCCTAGGAATGAGCAGTTCTTC CASSQVGSAGGPRNEQFF
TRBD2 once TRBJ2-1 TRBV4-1 TGCGCCAGCAGCCAATCGGGACTAGCGGGGGGCGATGAGCAGTTCTTC CASSQSGLAGGDEQFF
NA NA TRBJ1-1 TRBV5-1 TGCGCCAGCAGCTTCCGACGGGACACTGAAGCTTTCTTT CASSFRRDTEAFF
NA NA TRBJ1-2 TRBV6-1 TGTGCCAGCAGCGAAGGACAGCGCTATGGCTACACCTTC CASSEGQRYGYTF
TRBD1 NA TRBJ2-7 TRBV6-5 TGTGCCAGCAGGACAGGGCGGTTCGAGCAGTACTTC CASRTGRFEQYF
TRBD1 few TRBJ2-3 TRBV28 TGTGCCAGCAGACCCCTTTGGGACAGACTATCCACAGATACGCAGTATTTT CASRPLWDRLSTDTQYF
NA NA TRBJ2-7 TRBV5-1 TGCGCCAGCAGCCCCAGGGGTAGCTTCGACCCCTACGAGCAGTACTTC CASSPRGSFDPYEQYF
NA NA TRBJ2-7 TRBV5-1 TGCGCCAGCAGCGGAGGGACAGTCTCCTACGAGCAGTACTTC CASSGGTVSYEQYF
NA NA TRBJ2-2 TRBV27 TGTGCCAGCACGCTAGCGCAAAACACCGGGGAGCTGTTTTTT CASTLAQNTGELFF
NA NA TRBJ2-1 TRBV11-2 TGTGCCAGCAGCTTAGATAGTGGGAGTTGGAATGAGCAGTTCTTC CASSLDSGSWNEQFF
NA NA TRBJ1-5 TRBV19 TGTGCCAGTAGAGACAGGAATCAGCCCCAGCATTTT CASRDRNQPQHF
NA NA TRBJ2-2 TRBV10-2 TGCGCCAGCAGTGGCACAGCCCATTCAGCCACCGGGGAGCTGTTTTTT CASSGTAHSATGELFF
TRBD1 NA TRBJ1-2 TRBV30 TGTGCCTGGAGTCCCGGGACAGGGTTGGGCTACACCTTC CAWSPGTGLGYTF